Below are 6 T cell receptor beta chains sequenced from a single sample in a study of shared clonotypes between healthy human individuals. Produced via immunoSEQ multiplex PCR; TCRdb's table is partial and in-frame only. The sample records approximately 1,500,000 clones, roughly 96% being singletons. Input material: naive CD4+ T cells sorted from blood. Specified subset: CD45RA+ positively selected. The source is a man aged 25 to 40 in good health.

This chain uses TRBV5-4 with TRBJ2-1; 8 positions match TRBD2. The germline gives CDR1 SGHNT, CDR2 YYREEE (reference sequence). The CDR3 extends over 13 amino acids. J gave up 8 bases and V 4 bases, and 5 bases lay outside the gene matches. CDR3 residues: CASSSTSGDEQFF. The CDR3 DNA sequence: TGTGCCAGCAGCAGCACTAGCGGCGATGAGCAGTTCTTC.

This clone was found once. The V gene is TRBV6-1, the J gene TRBJ2-7; no reliable D call. The germline V gene encodes CDR1 MNHNS and CDR2 SASEGT. The CDR3 length is 11 residues. V lost 8 bases, J lost 5 bases, and 10 bases lay in between. The CDR3 bases are TGTGCCAGCGGGTCCCTCCACGAGCAGTACTTC. Amino acids: CASGSLHEQYF.

CDR3 amino acids: CRAAGNEKLFF. The CDR3 DNA reads as TGCAGGGCTGCCGGTAATGAAAAACTGTTTTTT. The chain is built from TRBV20-1 and TRBJ1-4; no definite D call. The CDR3 runs 11 residues. The V gene's germline CDR1 is DFQATT and CDR2 SNEGSKA (reference sequence).

Turning to this clone: Other DNA sequences in the sample encode the same CDR3. V usage is TRBV5-1 and J usage is TRBJ2-1; maybe TRBD2 (6 bases). CDR1 SGHRS and CDR2 YFSETQ come from the germline V gene. This CDR3 contains 16 residues. The germline V and J ends were trimmed by 4 bases and 0 bases, with 14 bases remaining between them. CDR3: CASSPSLASSYNEQFF. The CDR3 nucleotides are TGCGCCAGCAGCCCTTCCCTAGCGAGCTCCTACAATGAGCAGTTCTTC.

V and J are TRBV28 and TRBJ1-5; D call uncertain. Germline V gene sequence: CDR1 MDHEN, CDR2 SYDVKM. V was shortened by 6 bases and J by 1 base, with 10 bases between the two germline ends. CDR3 length: 14 residues. The CDR3 sequence: CASSTGRSNQPQHF. The CDR3, as DNA: TGTGCCAGCAGCACCGGACGGAGCAATCAGCCCCAGCATTTT.

The chain recombines TRBV5-4 with TRBJ2-7, with 13 bases matching TRBD2. With 4 bases clipped from V and 9 bases from J, the junction kept 10 bases outside the gene matches. CDR1 is SGHNT and CDR2 is YYREEE in the germline V gene (reference sequence). This CDR3 is built from 15 residues. CDR3 sequence (DNA): TGTGCCAGCAGCAACACCGGGACTAGCGGGGTAAGGCAGTACTTC. This codes for CASSNTGTSGVRQYF.